This paragraph covers one TCR beta chain sequence. Antigen specificity is unknown. The record originates from a study of shared clonotypes between healthy human individuals. Study outcomes and limitations: The four-donor shared clonotypes exceeded non-shared clonotypes in generation probability, with non-shared ones scoring lower.

Original data processing: Filtering differed since immunoSEQ provided only junctions, with no quality scores. TCRdb's copy holds only in-frame clones and misses some; the assay was immunoSEQ multiplex PCR. V, J and clone size are those of that table, while D and trimming were read from the DNA. The sample yields around 600,000 clones, around 95% seen once. CD45RO negativity and positive selection for CCR7 defined naive CD8 cells, a population that excluded terminally differentiated effector memory CD45RA+ cells. The CDR3 loop spans 19 amino acids. The germline V gene encodes CDR1 SNHLY and CDR2 FYNNEI. V shed 3 bases and J 3 bases; nucleotides not matched to a gene: 18.

V and J are TRBV2 and TRBJ2-7; 9 nucleotides line up with TRBD2. This TCR was sampled from a woman in her 30s in good health. Sequencing used naive CD8+ T cells sorted from blood. CDR3 coding DNA: TGTGCCAGCAGTGACGGGTTGGGAAACTTACTAGCGGGTGGCTACGAGCAGTACTTC. It encodes CASSDGLGNLLAGGYEQYF.